These T cell receptor beta chains were read from a single sample in a study of monozygotic twins with cystic fibrosis. Generated by immunoSEQ multiplex PCR, the TCRdb table keeps only in-frame clones and is missing some. Seen here are approximately 25,000 clones, around 93% observed once, and the top ten hold 0.25% to 0.35%. Material for sequencing was blood. The receptors derive from a girl aged 2 to 9 with cystic fibrosis. The CDR3 runs from the conserved cysteine through the conserved F or W. Each record gives: V gene, clone size, J gene, D gene, CDR3 protein, CDR3 DNA. The D gene is left open where the match is weak. Some rows have no size entry. The others give once, few or many, or a class for an expanded clone.

>TRBV2|NA|TRBJ2-7|NA
CASSRSYEQYF
TGTGCCAGCAGCAGGTCCTACGAGCAGTACTTC
>TRBV6-5|NA|TRBJ2-3|NA
CASALTWHRTDTQYF
TGTGCCAGCGCCCTTACATGGCACCGCACAGATACGCAGTATTTT
>TRBV6-1|NA|TRBJ2-3|NA
CASSEETGGKDTQYF
TGTGCCAGCAGTGAAGAGACCGGGGGTAAGGATACGCAGTATTTT
>TRBV6-5|NA|TRBJ1-2|NA
CASSYSTIGYGYTF
TGTGCCAGCAGTTACTCGACGATAGGGTATGGCTACACCTTC
>TRBV11-2|once|TRBJ1-4|NA
CASSLGRGLFF
TGTGCCAGCAGCTTAGGCCGGGGACTGTTTTTT
>TRBV5-4|NA|TRBJ2-1|TRBD2
CASSLASASGGARNEQFF
TGTGCCAGCAGCTTGGCCAGTGCTAGCGGGGGGGCCAGAAATGAGCAGTTCTTC
>TRBV5-1|NA|TRBJ2-7|NA
CASSLGGRLRDEQYF
TGCGCCAGCAGCTTGGGGGGCAGGTTAAGGGACGAGCAGTACTTC
>TRBV7-2|once|TRBJ1-5|NA
CASSFSGSNQPQHF
TGTGCCAGCAGCTTCTCGGGAAGCAATCAGCCCCAGCATTTT
>TRBV7-9|NA|TRBJ1-6|TRBD1
CASRRAGDRGGNSPLHF
TGTGCCAGCAGAAGGGCGGGGGACAGGGGAGGCAATTCACCCCTCCACTTT
>TRBV7-8|NA|TRBJ2-1|TRBD1
CASSAYLQGGHEQFF
TGTGCCAGCAGTGCTTATCTACAAGGGGGCCATGAGCAGTTCTTC
>TRBV2|NA|TRBJ2-2|NA
CASRAFSQWELFF
TGTGCCAGCAGGGCCTTCAGTCAGTGGGAGCTGTTTTTT
>TRBV28|NA|TRBJ1-2|NA
CASQSGVPHYGYTF
TGTGCCAGCCAGTCAGGGGTTCCCCACTATGGCTACACCTTC
>TRBV7-2|few|TRBJ1-2|TRBD1
CASSPTGTGLSYGYTF
TGTGCCAGCAGCCCTACCGGGACAGGGCTTAGCTATGGCTACACCTTC
>TRBV7-2|NA|TRBJ1-5|NA
CASSRLGGQPQHF
TGTGCCAGCAGCCGCCTAGGCGGACAGCCCCAGCATTTT
>TRBV19|NA|TRBJ2-7|TRBD1
CASTATHRGSSYEQYF
TGTGCCAGTACCGCCACTCACAGGGGGAGCTCCTACGAGCAGTACTTC
>TRBV5-8|NA|TRBJ1-6|NA
CASLVRTGSYNSPLHF
TGTGCCAGCTTGGTGAGGACGGGATCCTATAATTCACCCCTCCACTTT
>TRBV5-1|NA|TRBJ1-2|NA
CASSPDRPGYTF
TGCGCCAGCAGCCCGGACCGGCCAGGCTACACCTTC
>TRBV7-2|NA|TRBJ1-6|NA
CASSLDEGLLHF
TGTGCCAGCAGCTTAGATGAAGGGTTACTCCACTTT
>TRBV5-8|NA|TRBJ1-1|TRBD1
CASSLGTGGTEAFF
TGTGCCAGCAGCCTGGGGACAGGGGGCACTGAAGCTTTCTTT
>TRBV7-2|NA|TRBJ1-1|NA
CASSLGPRAEAFF
TGTGCCAGCAGCTTAGGCCCAAGGGCTGAAGCTTTCTTT
>TRBV5-1|NA|TRBJ1-2|TRBD1
CARTGNYGYTF
TGCGCCAGGACAGGGAACTATGGCTACACCTTC
>TRBV5-1|once|TRBJ2-5|TRBD2
CASSLMGGGAAETQYF
TGCGCCAGCAGCTTGATGGGCGGGGGGGCCGCAGAGACCCAGTACTTC
>TRBV18|NA|TRBJ1-2|TRBD1
CASSPQQGGYGYTF
TGTGCCAGCTCACCGCAACAGGGGGGATATGGCTACACCTTC
>TRBV5-4|NA|TRBJ2-1|TRBD2
CASSLHDAFLAGTYNEQFF
TGTGCCAGCAGCTTACATGACGCTTTCCTAGCGGGAACATACAATGAGCAGTTCTTC
>TRBV18|once|TRBJ1-1|TRBD1
CASSPPGQGAWNTEAFF
TGTGCCAGCTCACCACCGGGACAGGGGGCCTGGAACACTGAAGCTTTCTTT
>TRBV6-5|once|TRBJ2-7|NA
CASSPDRTYEQYF
TGTGCCAGCAGTCCCGACAGAACCTACGAGCAGTACTTC
>TRBV7-9|NA|TRBJ1-3|TRBD1
CASSLDGDRVYF
TGTGCCAGCAGCTTAGACGGAGACAGGGTATATTTT
>TRBV5-1|NA|TRBJ2-7|NA
CASSLDVGGRRLGEQYF
TGCGCCAGCAGCTTGGATGTTGGGGGTCGCAGGCTCGGAGAGCAGTACTTC
>TRBV5-4|NA|TRBJ1-2|TRBD1
CASSSGLGTGNLGYTF
TGTGCCAGCAGCTCTGGGCTCGGGACAGGGAATCTTGGCTACACCTTC
>TRBV6-1|NA|TRBJ1-3|NA
CASSEALEPLFGNTIYF
TGTGCCAGCAGTGAAGCTCTGGAACCGTTGTTTGGAAACACCATATATTTT
>TRBV18|NA|TRBJ2-1|TRBD2
CASSRDSSGGTYNEQFF
TGTGCCAGCTCACGGGACTCTAGCGGGGGGACATACAATGAGCAGTTCTTC
>TRBV19|NA|TRBJ2-7|NA
CASSITESSYEQYF
TGTGCCAGTAGTATCACTGAAAGCTCCTACGAGCAGTACTTC